This T cell receptor (beta chain) comes out of a study of blood T cell repertoires in COVID-19. Some clones are missing from TCRdb's copy, which holds only in-frame ones; the method was immunoSEQ multiplex PCR. The repertoire holds around 230,000 clones, with over 80% as singletons. CDR1 and CDR2 (germline): SGHKS, YYEKEE (reference sequence). The CDR3 is made up of 17 amino acids. Trimming stripped 5 bases from V and 6 bases from J, with 26 bases between. The specimen was peripheral blood. The clonotype originates from a woman in her seventies with active or convalescent COVID-19. The chain uses TRBV5-5 and TRBJ1-1; TRBD1 might be the D (5 bases). The CDR3 DNA follows: TGTGCCAGCAGTTTAAGGGGAGGGAAGGGCATTGGCGCTGAAGCTTTCTTT. This encodes CASSLRGGKGIGAEAFF.